Sequencing of this T cell receptor beta chain was carried out in a study of shared clonotypes between healthy human individuals. Germline CDR1 reads SGHVS; CDR2 reads FNYEAQ. This CDR3 has 15 amino acids. The V segment lost 5 bases and the J segment 2 bases; nucleotides outside the gene matches: 7. At a deep level, the assay was run. Using immunoSEQ multiplex PCR, the repertoire was profiled, and TCRdb retains in-frame clones only, with some absent. The sample shows about 1.5 million clones, roughly 98% of them seen only once. Specimen: naive CD4+ T cells sorted from blood. Subset specified: CD45RA+ positively selected. V and J are TRBV7-6 and TRBJ2-5; 8 bases are a match to TRBD1. The source of this sequence is a man aged 30 to 45 in good health. In DNA form, the CDR3 reads TGTGCCAGCAGCCCGAGGACAGGGTCGCAAGAGACCCAGTACTTC. Encoded protein: CASSPRTGSQETQYF.